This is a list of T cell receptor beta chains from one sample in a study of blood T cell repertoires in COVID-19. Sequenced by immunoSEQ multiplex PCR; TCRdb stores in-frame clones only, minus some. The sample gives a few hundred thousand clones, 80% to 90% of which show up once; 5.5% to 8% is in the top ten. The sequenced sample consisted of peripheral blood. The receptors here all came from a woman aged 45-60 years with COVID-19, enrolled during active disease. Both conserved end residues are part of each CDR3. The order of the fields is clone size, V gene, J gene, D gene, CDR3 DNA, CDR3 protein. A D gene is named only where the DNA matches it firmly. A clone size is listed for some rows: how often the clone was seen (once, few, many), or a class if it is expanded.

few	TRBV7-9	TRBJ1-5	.	TGTGCCAGCAGCGATACGGTTACCAATCAGCCCCAGCATTTT	CASSDTVTNQPQHF
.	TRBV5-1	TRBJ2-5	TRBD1	TGCGCCAGCAGCTCTCAACCGGGACAGGGGAGAGAGACCCAGTACTTC	CASSSQPGQGRETQYF
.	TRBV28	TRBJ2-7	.	TGTGCCAGCAACGACGGGTACGAGCAGTACTTC	CASNDGYEQYF
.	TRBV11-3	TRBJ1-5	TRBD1	TGTGCCAGCAGCTTAGGTACAGGGGAACAGCCCCAGCATTTT	CASSLGTGEQPQHF
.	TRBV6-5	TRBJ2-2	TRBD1	TGTGCCAGCAGTTACGACAGGGGGCCGGGCGGGGAGCTGTTTTTT	CASSYDRGPGGELFF
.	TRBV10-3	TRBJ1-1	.	TGTGCCATCAGTGAGGGAGTGCTTGGAGCTTTCTTT	CAISEGVLGAFF
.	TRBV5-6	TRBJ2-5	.	TGTGCCAGCAGCTTGGTAGAGGCAGCGCAAGAGACCCAGTACTTC	CASSLVEAAQETQYF
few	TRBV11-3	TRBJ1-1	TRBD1	TGTGCCAGCAGGGGACAGGGGTTCGGTGAAGCTTTCTTT	CASRGQGFGEAFF
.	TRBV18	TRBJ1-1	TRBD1	TGTGCCAGCTCACCACGGACACCGGACAGGGTTGGGAACACTGAAGCTTTCTTT	CASSPRTPDRVGNTEAFF
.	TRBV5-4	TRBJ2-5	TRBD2	TGTGCCAGCAGCTTTAGCGGGAGGGCCCGTCAAGAGACCCAGTACTTC	CASSFSGRARQETQYF
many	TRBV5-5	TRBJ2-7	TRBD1	TGTGCCAGCAGCCGGGACAGCTACGAGCAGTACTTC	CASSRDSYEQYF
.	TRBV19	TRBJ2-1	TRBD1	TGTGCCAGTAGTCGGATGGACAGGCTCTACAATGAGCAGTTCTTC	CASSRMDRLYNEQFF
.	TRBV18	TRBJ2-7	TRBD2	TGTGCCAGCTCACCACTCGGACTAGTGTCGTACGAGCAGTACTTC	CASSPLGLVSYEQYF
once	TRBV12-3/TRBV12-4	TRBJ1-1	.	TGTGCCAGCGGATGGGGAGGGGGCACTGAAGCTTTCTTT	CASGWGGGTEAFF
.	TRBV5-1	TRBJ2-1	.	TGCGCCAGCAGCTTGACAGGCCCCGGGCAGTTCTTC	CASSLTGPGQFF
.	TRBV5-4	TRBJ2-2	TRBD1	TGTGCCAGCAGCTTGCCCCTAGGGGGCGACACCGGGGAGCTGTTTTTT	CASSLPLGGDTGELFF
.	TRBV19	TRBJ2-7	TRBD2	TGTGCCAGTAGTTCTAGCGGAGGGTACGAACAGTACTTC	CASSSSGGYEQYF
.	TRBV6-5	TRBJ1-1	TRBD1	TGTGCCGGACGGACAGGGGGGAACACTGAAGCTTTCTTT	CAGRTGGNTEAFF
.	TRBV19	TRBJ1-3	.	TGTGCCAGTAGTATGGTAGTTTCTGGAAACACCATATATTTT	CASSMVVSGNTIYF
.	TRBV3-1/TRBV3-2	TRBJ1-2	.	TGTGCCAGCAGCCAAGATAAGGCAGGGTATATCTATGGCTACACCTTC	CASSQDKAGYIYGYTF
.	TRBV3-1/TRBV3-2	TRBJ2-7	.	TGTGCCAGCAGCCAATCCACATACAGGGGGGGGCAATCCTACGAGCAGTACTTC	CASSQSTYRGGQSYEQYF
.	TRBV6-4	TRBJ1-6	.	TGTGCCAGCGTAGTTAATCCCCTCCACTTT	CASVVNPLHF
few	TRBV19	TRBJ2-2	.	TGTGCCAGTAACTCCGGGACTGTTCCCGGGGAGCTGTTTTTT	CASNSGTVPGELFF
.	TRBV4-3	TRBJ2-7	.	TGCGCCAGCAGCCACGGGCGGGGGCCCCACTCCTACGAGCAGTACTTC	CASSHGRGPHSYEQYF
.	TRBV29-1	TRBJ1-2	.	TGCAGCGTTCCTCCTCTCGCCTCCGAAAGACTCGGGACTAACTATGGCTACACCTTC	CSVPPLASERLGTNYGYTF
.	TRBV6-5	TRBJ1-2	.	TGTGCCAGCAGTTACCTTGGAGGGCCATACTATGGCTACACCTTC	CASSYLGGPYYGYTF
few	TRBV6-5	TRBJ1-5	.	TGTGCCAGCAGTTATGGTGGCGCAGGCTATCAGCCCCAGCATTTT	CASSYGGAGYQPQHF
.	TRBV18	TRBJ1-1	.	TGTGCCAGCTCACCGTCAAGGGAGGGGATAGGGAACACTGAAGCTTTCTTT	CASSPSREGIGNTEAFF
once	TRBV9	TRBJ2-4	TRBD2	TGTGCCAGCAGCTCCCGATCTAGACTAGCGGAAAACATTCAGTACTTC	CASSSRSRLAENIQYF
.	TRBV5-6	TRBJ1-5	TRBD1	TGTGCCAGCAGCTGGACAGGGGGTCGAAGCAATCAGCCCCAGCATTTT	CASSWTGGRSNQPQHF
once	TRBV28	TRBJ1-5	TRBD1	TGTGCCAGCAGCCCCTTAATTGGGACAGGGCGTAATCAGCCCCAGCATTTT	CASSPLIGTGRNQPQHF
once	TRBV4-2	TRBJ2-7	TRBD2	TGTGCCAGCAGCCAATATCCGGGACTAGCGGGAGGTATGGAGCAGTACTTC	CASSQYPGLAGGMEQYF
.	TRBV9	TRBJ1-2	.	TGTGCCAGCAGCGCCAGCATACAGGGCCATAACTATGGCTACACCTTC	CASSASIQGHNYGYTF